The TCR beta chain under discussion was sequenced for a study of blood T cells in healthy people across ages. A word on this clonotype: Its target is not known.

Study-wide results and limits: In older individuals, TCR beta diversity per million T cells was lower, falling roughly linearly with age. Compared with aged donors, long-lived donors showed fewer expanded clones, suggesting selection.

Through a sample-barcoded 5' primer and a J-beta primer mix, a second PCR was run for roughly 7 to 11 cycles. TCRdb recomputed calls from the 5' RACE reads with MiXCR, one row per CDR3 protein. Here the sample spans around 1,600,000 distinct CDR3 sequences, approximately 39% being singletons. The amount of total RNA extracted per sample was at least 5.5 micrograms. This CDR3 region has 16 residues. Germline V CDR1 and CDR2: SEHNR, FQNEAQ (reference sequence). V was cut by 4 bases and J by 0 bases, with 13 bases left in between. Sequences were obtained from blood. The chain has TRBV7-9 and TRBJ1-5; D is perhaps TRBD1 (5 bases). This clonotype was sampled from a woman between 18 and 29 years old in good health. CDR3 loop: CASSSNGGGSNQPQHF. The CDR3 DNA is TGTGCCAGCAGCTCCAACGGGGGTGGTAGCAATCAGCCCCAGCATTTT.